The 22 T cell receptor beta chains presented below share a single source sample, sequenced in a study of blood T cell repertoires in COVID-19. Clones were read by immunoSEQ multiplex PCR, and TCRdb kept only the in-frame ones, dropping some. The profile covers about 49,000 clones, with around 68% appearing a single time and roughly 9.6% taken by the ten largest. Material: peripheral blood. The receptor source for this set is a woman in her seventies with acute or convalescent COVID-19.

This clone was seen only a few times. The genes are TRBV30 and TRBJ1-4; D is unresolved. There are 15 residues in the CDR3. The V gene's germline CDR1 is GTSNPN and CDR2 SVGIG (reference sequence). V lost 0 bases and J 0 bases, leaving 8 bases between the germline ends. The CDR3 spells CAWSVLGATNEKLFF. The DNA for the CDR3 is TGTGCCTGGAGTGTGCTTGGAGCAACTAATGAAAAACTGTTTTTT.

This chain connects TRBV7-8 to TRBJ2-1; 15 nucleotides agree with TRBD2. V shed 1 base and J 6 bases; nucleotides not matched to a gene: 1. The CDR3 extends over 16 amino acids. Germline V gene data show CDR1 as SGHVS and CDR2 as FQNEAQ. The CDR3 bases are TGTGCCAGCAGCTTAGGGACTAGCGGGAGGGCCAATGAGCAGTTCTTC. Translation gives CASSLGTSGRANEQFF.

The genes are TRBV4-1 and TRBJ2-7, with 10 bases fitting TRBD2. J lost 6 bases, V lost 1 base, and 0 bases had no gene match. The germline gives CDR1 MGHRA, CDR2 YSYEKL. This CDR3 is built from 13 residues. The CDR3 sequence: CASSQASGGEQYF. For the CDR3, the DNA is TGCGCCAGCAGCCAAGCTAGCGGGGGCGAGCAGTACTTC.

V and J are TRBV30 and TRBJ2-3; D unclear. V was shortened by 0 bases and J by 5 bases, with 6 bases between the two germline ends. This CDR3 region has 12 residues. Germline values: CDR1 GTSNPN, CDR2 SVGIG (reference sequence). The DNA of the CDR3 is TGTGCCTGGAGTGTTCGGAGAGATACGCAGTATTTT. This gives the protein CAWSVRRDTQYF.

The CDR3: CASSLVSTSLEQYF. In DNA, the CDR3 is TGTGCCAGCAGCTTAGTCTCGACTAGCCTCGAGCAGTACTTC. This sequence joins TRBV7-9 and TRBJ2-7, with 7 bases identical to TRBD2. J gave up 6 bases and V 1 base, and 6 bases lay outside the gene matches. The CDR3 consists of 14 residues. The V gene's germline CDR1 is SEHNR and CDR2 FQNEAQ (reference sequence).

The chain links TRBV29-1 to TRBJ2-5, with 10 bases identical to TRBD1. Germline assignment: CDR1 SQVTM and CDR2 ANQGSEA. Trimming took 4 bases from V and 4 from J; bases not matched to a gene: 3. The CDR3 is 13 residues long. DNA for the CDR3: TGCAGCGTTGGGGACAGGGGAGGAGAGACCCAGTACTTC. Amino acids: CSVGDRGGETQYF.

This clone appeared a few times. This chain joins TRBV19 and TRBJ1-1, with D maybe TRBD1 (5 bases). Trimming removed 0 bases from V and 3 bases from J, with 8 bases in between. Germline CDR1 LNHDA, CDR2 SQIVND (reference sequence). This CDR3 spans 14 amino acids. The DNA of the CDR3 is TGTGCCAGTAGTATAGAACAGGCGGACACTGAAGCTTTCTTT. Translating it yields CASSIEQADTEAFF.

This chain joins TRBV29-1 and TRBJ1-1, with TRBD1 matching over 9 bases. The CDR3 has 13 residues. Germline CDR1 reads SQVTM; CDR2 reads ANQGSEA. Trimming at V came to 5 bases and at J to 3 bases, leaving 4 bases not matched to a gene. CDR3 sequence (DNA): TGCAGCGTTCGGGGACAGGGAGACACTGAAGCTTTCTTT. It is translated as CSVRGQGDTEAFF.

This clone was seen more than once but under ten times. Written as DNA, the CDR3 is TGTGCCACCATCCGGGACACGCACTATGGCTACACCTTC. Its translation: CATIRDTHYGYTF. The chain has TRBV6-5 and TRBJ1-2; maybe TRBD1 (6 bases). The CDR3 is 13 residues long. Deletions cut 10 bases from V and 3 bases from J, with 15 bases between. Germline V gene lookup returns CDR1 MNHEY and CDR2 SVGAGI.

The J gene is TRBJ1-6, the V gene TRBV4-1; D is unresolved. Germline V gene lookup returns CDR1 MGHRA and CDR2 YSYEKL. V was shortened by 4 bases and J by 7 bases, with 17 bases between the two germline ends. This CDR3 spans 16 amino acids. CDR3 nucleotide sequence: TGCGCCAGCAGCCGGTTGTCTTTTGGCCGAAATTCACCCCTCCACTTT. Its protein product is CASSRLSFGRNSPLHF.

The chain uses TRBV7-9 and TRBJ2-1; TRBD1 matches 9 bases. The trim removed 8 bases at V and 6 bases at J, leaving 8 bases unmatched. The CDR3 sequence is 14 residues long. In germline, CDR1 is SEHNR, CDR2 FQNEAQ (reference sequence). Here the CDR3 reads CASGGQGNFNEQFF. The CDR3 coding sequence is TGTGCCAGCGGGGGACAGGGTAATTTCAATGAGCAGTTCTTC.

There are a few counts of this clone. The chain couples TRBV5-1 to TRBJ2-5, with TRBD1 matching 8 bases. The germline CDR1 and CDR2 sequences are SGHRS and YFSETQ. J gave up 5 bases and V 3 bases, and 6 bases lay outside the gene matches. The CDR3 covers 14 residues. The chain's CDR3 is CASSSQSGGETQYF. CDR3 DNA: TGCGCCAGCAGCTCGCAATCAGGGGGCGAGACCCAGTACTTC.

The genes are TRBV6-6 and TRBJ1-1, with 9 bases identical to TRBD1. This CDR3 comprises 17 residues. Germline V gene data show CDR1 as MNHNY and CDR2 as SVGAGI (reference sequence). Germline trimming cut 5 bases from V and 1 base from J; bases unmatched to any gene: 11. The CDR3 DNA is TGTGCCAGCAGTCCCCGGGGACAGGGAAGAAAGAACACTGAAGCTTTCTTT. Translating it yields CASSPRGQGRKNTEAFF.

In its sample, this clone was seen a few times. The CDR3 sequence is CSASIPTGRGLDTQYF. CDR3 DNA: TGCAGTGCTAGTATTCCGACAGGGAGAGGATTGGATACGCAGTATTTT. The chain has TRBV20-1 and TRBJ2-3, with 7 nucleotides matching TRBD1. Trimming at V came to 3 bases and at J to 6 bases, leaving 15 bases not matched to a gene. The CDR3 loop spans 16 amino acids. Germline CDR1 DFQATT, CDR2 SNEGSKA (reference sequence).

This clone has a single count. The chain joins TRBV5-5 to TRBJ2-1; TRBD2 might be the D (7 bases). This CDR3 is built from 16 residues. Trimming took 4 bases from V and 5 from J, leaving 19 bases between them. Germline V gives CDR1 SGHKS, CDR2 YYEKEE (reference sequence). The CDR3 coding sequence is TGTGCCAGCAGCCCGGGGAGGGGGAGTAGCCACAATGAGCAGTTCTTC. As protein: CASSPGRGSSHNEQFF.

The chain has TRBV19 and TRBJ2-3, with TRBD2 matching over 12 bases. This CDR3 contains 15 residues. Losses at the gene ends were 5 bases for V and 1 base for J; bases not matched to a gene: 1. Germline V gene sequence: CDR1 LNHDA, CDR2 SQIVND (reference sequence). For the CDR3, the DNA is TGTGCCAGTAGTGGGACTAGCGGGCGCACAGATACGCAGTATTTT. It is translated as CASSGTSGRTDTQYF.

The chain has TRBV28 and TRBJ1-3; the match to TRBD1 covers 12 bases. This CDR3 is 15 amino acids long. The ends lost 5 bases at V and 8 bases at J; junction bases unmatched: 7. Germline values: CDR1 MDHEN, CDR2 SYDVKM. CDR3 nucleotide sequence: TGTGCCAGCAGTGGGGGGGACAGGGGGCAGGACACCATATATTTT. Its protein product is CASSGGDRGQDTIYF.

The chain couples TRBV7-3 to TRBJ1-1, with D unresolved. The ends were cut back, 2 bases at V and 5 bases at J, with 9 bases in the middle. The length of the CDR3 is 13 residues. Germline loops: CDR1 SGHTA, CDR2 FQGTGA. CDR3 protein: CASSLHSGTEAFF. The CDR3 DNA follows: TGTGCCAGCAGCTTACACAGCGGTACTGAAGCTTTCTTT.

V usage is TRBV28 and J usage is TRBJ2-1, with D hard to call. The germline V gene has CDR1 MDHEN and CDR2 SYDVKM. The CDR3 is 11 residues long. The ends were cut back, 6 bases at V and 4 bases at J, with 4 bases in the middle. The CDR3 spells CASRTYNEQFF. The CDR3 coding sequence is TGTGCCAGCAGAACTTACAATGAGCAGTTCTTC.

The V gene is TRBV4-1, the J gene TRBJ1-2; possibly TRBD1 for D (6 bases). CDR3 length: 15 amino acids. CDR1 and CDR2 from the germline V gene are MGHRA and YSYEKL. The ends were cut back, 0 bases at V and 8 bases at J, with 16 bases in the middle. CDR3: CASSQEGGVTGGYTF. The CDR3, as DNA: TGCGCCAGCAGCCAAGAAGGTGGGGTTACAGGGGGCTACACCTTC.

Here the CDR3 reads CASSPSSGGSHYNEQFF. Written as DNA, the CDR3 is TGTGCCAGCTCACCATCTAGCGGGGGGTCCCACTACAATGAGCAGTTCTTC. This chain uses TRBV18 with TRBJ2-1, with 11 bases fitting TRBD2. The V segment lost 2 bases and the J segment 3 bases; nucleotides outside the gene matches: 6. The V gene's germline CDR1 is KGHSH and CDR2 LQKENI. The CDR3 sequence is 17 residues long.

The rearrangement joins TRBV7-2 to TRBJ2-3; D perhaps matches TRBD2 (6 bases). The CDR3 totals 16 residues. Germline loops: CDR1 SGHTA, CDR2 FQGNSA. V lost 1 base, J lost 5 bases, and 16 bases lay in between. The chain's CDR3 is CASSLVTLGGEDTQYF. CDR3 DNA sequence: TGTGCCAGCAGCTTAGTAACCTTGGGGGGTGAAGATACGCAGTATTTT.